The 28 T cell receptor beta chains below come from one sample, sequenced in a study of shared clonotypes between healthy human individuals. Here immunoSEQ multiplex PCR was the method, and the copy in TCRdb shows in-frame clones only, minus some. The repertoire includes roughly 2.5 million clones, over 85% of them detected once, and more than 0.12% sits in the top ten. Sample: naive CD4+ T cells sorted from blood. Indicated subset: CD45RA+ positively selected. The receptor set was obtained from a man between 18 and 35 years old in good health.

The chain uses TRBV11-2 and TRBJ2-2, with a weak D call TRBD2 (6 bases). The germline CDR1 and CDR2 sequences are SGHAT and FQNNGV. The length of the CDR3 is 15 residues. Trimming shortened V by 3 bases and J by 4 bases, and 12 bases separated the two germline ends. CDR3 residues: CASSLGLSSTGELFF. CDR3 sequence (DNA): TGTGCCAGCAGCTTGGGACTGAGTTCCACCGGGGAGCTGTTTTTT.

V gene TRBV9 combines with J gene TRBJ2-3; D could derive from TRBD1 or TRBD2 (5 bases each). The CDR3 consists of 15 residues. V was shortened by 2 bases and J by 9 bases, with 19 bases between the two germline ends. CDR1 is SGDLS, CDR2 YYNGEE, per germline. The CDR3 nucleotides are TGTGCCAGCAGCGTGGGTGGGACCGCTCCGGGCACGCAGTATTTT. Residues: CASSVGGTAPGTQYF.

The chain couples TRBV6-6 to TRBJ1-3; D might be TRBD1 (5 bases). The CDR3 runs 14 residues. Deletions cut 6 bases from V and 0 bases from J, with 9 bases between. Per the germline V gene, CDR1 is MNHNY and CDR2 is SVGAGI (reference sequence). In DNA form, the CDR3 reads TGTGCCAGCAGCGCAGGGAGCTCTGGAAACACCATATATTTT. This encodes CASSAGSSGNTIYF.

V is TRBV7-9 and J is TRBJ1-2; no clear D. Germline CDR1 is SEHNR and CDR2 is FQNEAQ (reference sequence). The V gene lost 6 bases and the J gene lost 5 bases, with 4 bases spanning the gap. The CDR3 is 10 amino acids. The CDR3 bases are TGTGCCAGCAGGGGGTATGGCTACACCTTC. This gives the protein CASRGYGYTF.

The CDR3 nucleotides read TGTGCCAGCAGATCCGGGACAGGACATTCACCCCTCCACTTT. Translation gives CASRSGTGHSPLHF. The chain couples TRBV5-4 to TRBJ1-6, with 8 bases identical to TRBD1. The CDR3 loop spans 14 amino acids. Trimming cost V 5 bases and J 8 bases; bases outside gene matches: 6. Per germline, CDR1 SGHNT and CDR2 YYREEE (reference sequence). The variable domain in full, completed from reference TRBV5-4 and TRBJ1-6, reads ETGVTQSPTHLIKTRGQQVTLRCSSQSGHNTVSWYQQALGQGPQFIFQYYREEENGRGNFPPRFSGLQFPNYSSELNVNALELDDSALYLCASRSGTGHSPLHFGNGTRLTVT.

V is TRBV4-3 and J is TRBJ2-3; 13 bases align to TRBD2. The germline gives CDR1 LGHNA, CDR2 YSLEER. J gave up 4 bases and V 8 bases, and 18 bases lay outside the gene matches. This CDR3 has 19 residues. In DNA, the CDR3 is TGCGCCAGCCCCGACATACTAGCGGGAGGGCCAAGGGGTGCAGATACGCAGTATTTT. This gives the protein CASPDILAGGPRGADTQYF.

Comments on this clone: A much larger clone lies one base from this, so it may be a read error. This rearrangement joins TRBV5-1 to TRBJ1-1; perhaps TRBD1 as D (5 bases). V was pared by 0 bases and J by 4 bases, with 7 bases between. CDR3 length equals 13 residues. CDR1 is SGHRS, CDR2 YFSETQ, per germline. This CDR3 reads CASSLDGTTEAFF. The CDR3, as DNA: TGCGCCAGCAGCTTGGACGGGACCACTGAAGCTTTCTTT.

The V call is TRBV11-2, the J call TRBJ1-1; possible D gene TRBD1, 5 bases. The CDR3 extends over 14 amino acids. Trimming shortened V by 2 bases and J by 4 bases, and 11 bases separated the two germline ends. The germline gives CDR1 SGHAT, CDR2 FQNNGV. The CDR3 nucleotides read TGTGCCAGCAGCTTAAACCATGGGGGCACTGAAGCTTTCTTT. This encodes CASSLNHGGTEAFF.

V is TRBV6-1 and J is TRBJ2-5; 9 bases line up with TRBD2. Germline CDR1 MNHNS, CDR2 SASEGT. This CDR3 comprises 14 residues. Unmatched junction bases numbered 5, after V lost 8 bases and J lost 1 base. The CDR3 nucleotides read TGTGCCAGCGCCGCACTAGCGGGCCAAGAGACCCAGTACTTC. It codes for CASAALAGQETQYF.

The V and J genes are TRBV4-1 and TRBJ2-5; D may be TRBD1 (5 bases). There are 16 residues in the CDR3. Trimming shortened V by 1 base and J by 2 bases, and 14 bases separated the two germline ends. Germline V gene sequence: CDR1 MGHRA, CDR2 YSYEKL. The CDR3: CASSQVGAEIQETQYF. The CDR3 nucleotides read TGCGCCAGCAGCCAAGTTGGGGCGGAGATACAAGAGACCCAGTACTTC.

The CDR3 here is CSVDRRAGNTIYF. DNA for the CDR3: TGCAGCGTTGACAGGAGGGCTGGAAACACCATATATTTT. This chain connects TRBV29-1 to TRBJ1-3; unclear D gene. Germline CDR1 reads SQVTM; CDR2 reads ANQGSEA. The CDR3 contains 13 residues. The ends were cut back, 3 bases at V and 2 bases at J, with 8 bases in the middle.

CDR3 sequence reads: CASIRTANTGELFF. CDR3 in DNA: TGTGCCAGTATTAGGACGGCGAACACCGGGGAGCTGTTTTTT. The gene calls are TRBV19 and TRBJ2-2; D gene unclear. V gave up 7 bases and J gave up 0 bases, with 9 bases separating them. Looked up from germline, CDR1 is LNHDA and CDR2 is SQIVND (reference sequence). The CDR3 is 14 residues long.

A word on this clone: Other nucleotide sequences in the sample specify the same CDR3. The chain carries TRBV4-1 and TRBJ2-2; 10 nucleotides agree with TRBD1. Germline-derived CDR1 and CDR2 are MGHRA and YSYEKL. With 1 base clipped from V and 5 bases from J, the junction kept 1 base outside the gene matches. The CDR3 has 15 residues. In nucleotides, the CDR3 is TGCGCCAGCAGCCAAGGGGACAGGGGTACCGGGGAGCTGTTTTTT. Translating gives CASSQGDRGTGELFF.

V and J are TRBV14 and TRBJ2-1; 11 nucleotides align to TRBD2. Germline-derived CDR1 and CDR2 are SGHDN and FVKESK. V shed 0 bases, J shed 9 bases, and the junction held 4 bases outside the gene matches. This CDR3 has 15 residues. This CDR3 reads CASSQDSGRALEQFF. CDR3 DNA: TGTGCCAGCAGCCAAGATAGCGGGAGGGCCCTTGAGCAGTTCTTC.

The chain couples TRBV29-1 to TRBJ2-5; D may match TRBD1 or TRBD2 (5 bases each). The last part of the DNA fits TRBJ2-7 better; the J call may be wrong. This CDR3 is built from 14 residues. Looked up from germline, CDR1 is SQVTM and CDR2 is ANQGSEA. This CDR3 is CSVGSAMGVYEQYF. CDR3 DNA: TGCAGCGTTGGATCGGCCATGGGGGTCTACGAGCAGTACTTC.

This chain joins TRBV2 and TRBJ2-5, with 7 bases lining up with TRBD2. Germline values: CDR1 SNHLY, CDR2 FYNNEI. The CDR3 consists of 13 residues. V shed 6 bases and J 3 bases; nucleotides not matched to a gene: 4. The CDR3 reads CASRASGKETQYF. Here the CDR3 DNA reads TGTGCCAGCAGGGCTAGCGGTAAAGAGACCCAGTACTTC.

The CDR3 region is CASSSGQGNSYEQYF. The CDR3 nucleotides are TGCGCCAGCAGCTCGGGACAGGGGAACTCCTACGAGCAGTACTTC. The V gene is TRBV5-1, the J gene TRBJ2-7; 10 bases map to TRBD1. The CDR3 contains 15 residues. V lost 3 bases, J lost 0 bases, and 3 bases stayed unmatched. CDR1 and CDR2 (germline): SGHRS, YFSETQ.

V and J are TRBV6-5 and TRBJ2-1, with TRBD1 matching 9 bases. The ends lost 0 bases at V and 7 bases at J; junction bases unmatched: 7. This CDR3 has 16 residues. Germline CDR1 MNHEY, CDR2 SVGAGI. The CDR3 region is CASSYSTGQGVNEQFF. In nucleotides, the CDR3 is TGTGCCAGCAGTTACTCGACGGGACAGGGAGTTAATGAGCAGTTCTTC.

As for this clone: Distinct nucleotide sequences in the sample also encode this CDR3. The chain's CDR3 is CASSLDRGQETQYF. Written as DNA, the CDR3 is TGTGCCAGCAGCTTGGACAGGGGTCAAGAGACCCAGTACTTC. The chain employs TRBV5-4 and TRBJ2-5, with 7 bases fitting TRBD1. This CDR3 spans 14 amino acids. Germline CDR1 reads SGHNT; CDR2 reads YYREEE (reference sequence). After removal of 0 bases from V and 2 bases from J, the junction contained 1 base not matched to a gene.

CDR3 sequence (DNA): TGTGCCAGCAGCTTAGGCCCTCCAAAGGCAGGGGGCCATCAGCCCCAGCATTTT. It encodes CASSLGPPKAGGHQPQHF. This sequence joins TRBV7-6 and TRBJ1-5, with 8 bases identical to TRBD1. CDR3 size: 18 residues. In germline, CDR1 is SGHVS, CDR2 FNYEAQ. V trimming: 1 base; J trimming: 5 bases; junction bases outside the gene matches: 13.

The rearrangement links TRBV7-3 to TRBJ1-5, with TRBD1 identical over 9 bases. The CDR3 loop spans 15 amino acids. After removal of 0 bases from V and 10 bases from J, the junction contained 7 bases not matched to a gene. The germline CDR1 and CDR2 sequences are SGHTA and FQGTGA. The CDR3 reads CASSLTWTGEEPQHF. DNA for the CDR3: TGTGCCAGCAGCTTAACGTGGACAGGGGAGGAACCCCAGCATTTT.

The rearrangement joins TRBV14 to TRBJ1-4, with D uncertain. Germline lookup yields CDR1 SGHDN and CDR2 FVKESK. V was pared by 2 bases and J by 6 bases, with 4 bases between. The CDR3 loop spans 12 amino acids. The CDR3 loop reads CASSQLYEKLFF. The CDR3, as DNA: TGTGCCAGCAGCCAATTGTATGAAAAACTGTTTTTT.

Concerning this clone itself: Within the sample, other DNA sequences also encode this same CDR3. The chain is built from TRBV7-2 and TRBJ2-3; no reliable D call. Germline V CDR1 and CDR2: SGHTA, FQGNSA. Between the trimmed V and J ends, which lost 3 bases and 4 bases, there was a span of 5 bases. The CDR3 has 12 residues. This chain's CDR3 is CASSFGPDTQYF. The DNA for the CDR3 is TGTGCCAGCAGCTTTGGGCCAGATACGCAGTATTTT.

The chain employs TRBV6-5 and TRBJ2-5; maybe TRBD1 (6 bases). The V and J ends lost 4 bases and 5 bases respectively, with 20 bases between them. Germline V gene lookup returns CDR1 MNHEY and CDR2 SVGAGI. There are 16 residues in the CDR3. The CDR3 bases are TGTGCCAGCAGTTCCCCAGGGGATGGAGTGTTGGAGACCCAGTACTTC. Its translation is CASSSPGDGVLETQYF.

The rearrangement links TRBV5-4 to TRBJ1-2; no reliable D call. This CDR3 comprises 17 residues. The germline V and J ends were trimmed by 0 bases and 4 bases, with 19 bases remaining between them. Germline loops: CDR1 SGHNT, CDR2 YYREEE (reference sequence). The CDR3 DNA sequence: TGTGCCAGCAGCTTGGCGGGAAGGGTTGATGGGGTCTATGGCTACACCTTC. Protein sequence: CASSLAGRVDGVYGYTF.

Comments on this clone: This same CDR3 is encoded by further DNA sequences in the sample. The V call is TRBV18, the J call TRBJ1-2; maybe TRBD1 (5 bases). This CDR3 comprises 15 residues. V lost 0 bases, J lost 3 bases, and 11 bases lay in between. From germline, CDR1 is KGHSH and CDR2 LQKENI. The CDR3 region has the DNA TGTGCCAGCTCACCACCGGGCCAGGGTGACTATGGCTACACCTTC. Its protein is CASSPPGQGDYGYTF.

The chain employs TRBV5-5 and TRBJ1-6; maybe TRBD1 (5 bases). There are 15 residues in the CDR3. V was shortened by 4 bases and J by 5 bases, with 13 bases between the two germline ends. Germline V gene sequence: CDR1 SGHKS, CDR2 YYEKEE (reference sequence). The CDR3 loop reads CASSRGYLNNSPLHF. The CDR3 bases are TGTGCCAGCAGCCGGGGGTACCTGAATAATTCACCCCTCCACTTT.

V usage is TRBV2 and J usage is TRBJ1-6; D not resolved. CDR1 is SNHLY, CDR2 FYNNEI, per germline. Trimming took 4 bases from V and 0 from J, leaving 19 bases between them. This CDR3 has 19 residues. In DNA, the CDR3 is TGTGCCAGCAGTGTAACATGGTATACCCAGAGCTCCTATAATTCACCCCTCCACTTT. This encodes CASSVTWYTQSSYNSPLHF.